The 14 T cell receptor beta chains below come from one sample, sequenced in a study of shared clonotypes between healthy human individuals. The table came from immunoSEQ multiplex PCR; TCRdb's copy has only in-frame clones and leaves some out. The data contain roughly 2 million clones, 90% to 97% of them singletons. The sequenced material came from naive CD4+ T cells sorted from blood. The sample's subset: CD45RA+ positively selected. The receptors come from a man aged 18 to 29 in good health.

The J gene is TRBJ1-6, the V gene TRBV28; TRBD1 aligns across 9 bases. Unmatched junction bases numbered 6, after V lost 7 bases and J lost 8 bases. The CDR3 sequence is 14 residues long. Germline CDR1 and CDR2: MDHEN and SYDVKM. The CDR3 DNA is TGTGCCAGCACCCAGGGACAGGGTTATTCACCCCTCCACTTT. It encodes CASTQGQGYSPLHF.

The chain combines TRBV10-3 with TRBJ2-5; a weak D match, TRBD1 (5 bases). V shed 4 bases and J shed 5 bases, with 8 bases lying between them. The CDR3 is made up of 12 amino acids. CDR1 is ENHRY, CDR2 SYGVKD, per germline. CDR3 DNA sequence: TGTGCCATCAGTGCCCCAGGGGAGACCCAGTACTTC. Protein: CAISAPGETQYF.

This chain uses TRBV5-5 with TRBJ1-5; D may be TRBD1 (6 bases). There are 13 residues in the CDR3. Between the trimmed V and J ends, which lost 0 bases and 5 bases, there was a span of 6 bases. Germline V gene sequence: CDR1 SGHKS, CDR2 YYEKEE (reference sequence). In nucleotides, the CDR3 is TGTGCCAGCAGCTTGGACAGGGATCAGCCCCAGCATTTT. This translates into CASSLDRDQPQHF.

This chain connects TRBV7-2 to TRBJ2-1; D is uncertain. V lost 2 bases, J lost 4 bases, and 6 bases lay in between. Germline V CDR1 and CDR2: SGHTA, FQGNSA. The CDR3 runs 13 residues. The CDR3 sequence: CASSLRSYNEQFF. The CDR3 bases are TGTGCCAGCAGCTTAAGGTCTTACAATGAGCAGTTCTTC.

The V call is TRBV5-1, the J call TRBJ2-7, with D perhaps matching TRBD1 (5 bases). CDR3 length: 16 amino acids. Germline CDR1 and CDR2: SGHRS and YFSETQ. V was pared by 4 bases and J by 2 bases, with 19 bases between. CDR3 bases: TGCGCCAGCAGCATTATTGCGACAGCATCGACCTACGAGCAGTACTTC. Translated, it gives CASSIIATASTYEQYF.

The chain joins TRBV6-5 to TRBJ2-5, with a possible D match to TRBD2 (6 bases). V gave up 1 base and J gave up 4 bases, with 16 bases separating them. The CDR3 runs to 16 residues. Germline V gene sequence: CDR1 MNHEY, CDR2 SVGAGI. The CDR3 reads CASSYLGGGAGETQYF. The CDR3 DNA follows: TGTGCCAGCAGTTACTTGGGGGGAGGTGCGGGAGAGACCCAGTACTTC.

CDR3 bases: TGTGCCAGCAGCTTGGCTAAACAGGGGGCGTTTTCACCCCTCCACTTT. This encodes CASSLAKQGAFSPLHF. The genes are TRBV5-4 and TRBJ1-6; TRBD1 matches at 9 bases. This CDR3 is 16 amino acids long. Germline V CDR1 and CDR2: SGHNT, YYREEE (reference sequence). J was trimmed by 9 bases and V by 0 bases; bases with no gene match: 7.

Comment on this clone: The same CDR3 is also encoded by other DNA sequences in this sample. The chain uses TRBV5-1 and TRBJ2-7, with 8 bases lining up with TRBD2. Losses at the gene ends were 2 bases for V and 0 bases for J; bases not matched to a gene: 4. The CDR3 length is 15 residues. Germline CDR1 SGHRS, CDR2 YFSETQ. The CDR3 DNA sequence: TGCGCCAGCAGCTTAGCGGGGGAAAGCTCCTACGAGCAGTACTTC. Its protein product is CASSLAGESSYEQYF.

This chain joins TRBV29-1 and TRBJ1-2; 7 bases map to TRBD1. The CDR3 is 14 residues long. Per the germline V gene, CDR1 is SQVTM and CDR2 is ANQGSEA. With V trimmed by 4 bases and J by 0 bases, 5 bases remained unmatched. CDR3 nucleotides: TGCAGCGTTGTAGTTGGGACAGCTAACTATGGCTACACCTTC. Amino acid sequence: CSVVVGTANYGYTF.

Only a few counts were recorded for this clone. J is TRBJ2-5 and V is TRBV5-4, with no clear D. Germline loops: CDR1 SGHNT, CDR2 YYREEE (reference sequence). The V end lost 1 base, the J end lost 3 bases, and 10 bases lay between the germline ends. This CDR3 region has 14 residues. CDR3 region: CASSLMASEETQYF. DNA for the CDR3: TGTGCCAGCAGCTTGATGGCATCAGAAGAGACCCAGTACTTC.

This sequence joins TRBV4-3 and TRBJ2-2; the D is unclear. The V gene lost 0 bases and the J gene lost 5 bases, with 13 bases spanning the gap. The CDR3 is 16 amino acids. The germline V gene has CDR1 LGHNA and CDR2 YSLEER. Here the CDR3 DNA reads TGCGCCAGCAGCCAAGATCCGCGGCCGGTAACCGGGGAGCTGTTTTTT. This encodes CASSQDPRPVTGELFF.

On this clone: Other DNA variants within this sample encode the same CDR3. The J gene is TRBJ2-5, the V gene TRBV2, with unresolved D. The V gene's germline CDR1 is SNHLY and CDR2 FYNNEI. The V end lost 3 bases, the J end lost 5 bases, and 7 bases lay between the germline ends. This CDR3 has 12 amino acids. The chain's CDR3 is CASSEWVETQYF. CDR3 DNA sequence: TGTGCCAGCAGTGAGTGGGTGGAGACCCAGTACTTC. The whole variable domain, filled in from reference TRBV2 and TRBJ2-5, reads EPEVTQTPSHQVTQMGQEVILRCVPISNHLYFYWYRQILGQKVEFLVSFYNNEISEKSEIFDDQFSVERPDGSNFTLKIRSTKLEDSAMYFCASSEWVETQYFGPGTRLLVL.

The V and J genes are TRBV6-5 and TRBJ1-1; D unclear. The V gene lost 5 bases and the J gene lost 1 base, with 11 bases spanning the gap. This CDR3 region has 14 residues. Germline V CDR1 and CDR2: MNHEY, SVGAGI. The CDR3 loop reads CASSPRVRNTEAFF. The CDR3 DNA is TGTGCCAGCAGTCCCCGGGTCAGGAACACTGAAGCTTTCTTT.

The rearrangement joins TRBV7-2 to TRBJ1-1; TRBD1 agrees at 7 bases. Trimming at V came to 3 bases and at J to 4 bases, leaving 8 bases not matched to a gene. This CDR3 is built from 15 residues. Germline-derived CDR1 and CDR2 are SGHTA and FQGNSA. The CDR3 reads CASSFPTGAGTEAFF. CDR3 nucleotide sequence: TGTGCCAGCAGCTTCCCTACAGGGGCGGGCACTGAAGCTTTCTTT.